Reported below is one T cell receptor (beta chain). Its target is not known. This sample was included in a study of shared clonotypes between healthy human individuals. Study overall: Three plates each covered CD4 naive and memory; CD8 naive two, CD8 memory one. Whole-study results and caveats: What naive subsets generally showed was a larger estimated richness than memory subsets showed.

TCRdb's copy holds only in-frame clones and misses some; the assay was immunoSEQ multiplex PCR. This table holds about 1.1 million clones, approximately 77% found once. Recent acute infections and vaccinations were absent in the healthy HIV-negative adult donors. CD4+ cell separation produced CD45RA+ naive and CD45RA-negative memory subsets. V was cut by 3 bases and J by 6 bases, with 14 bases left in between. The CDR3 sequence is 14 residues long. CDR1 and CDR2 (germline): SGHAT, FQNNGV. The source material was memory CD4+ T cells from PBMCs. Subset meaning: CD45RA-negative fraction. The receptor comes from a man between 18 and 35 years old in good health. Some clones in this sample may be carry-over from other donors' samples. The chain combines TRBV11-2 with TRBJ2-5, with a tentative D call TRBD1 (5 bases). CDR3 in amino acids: CASSLERQSQTQYF. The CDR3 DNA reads TGTGCCAGCAGCTTGGAAAGACAGTCTCAGACCCAGTACTTC.